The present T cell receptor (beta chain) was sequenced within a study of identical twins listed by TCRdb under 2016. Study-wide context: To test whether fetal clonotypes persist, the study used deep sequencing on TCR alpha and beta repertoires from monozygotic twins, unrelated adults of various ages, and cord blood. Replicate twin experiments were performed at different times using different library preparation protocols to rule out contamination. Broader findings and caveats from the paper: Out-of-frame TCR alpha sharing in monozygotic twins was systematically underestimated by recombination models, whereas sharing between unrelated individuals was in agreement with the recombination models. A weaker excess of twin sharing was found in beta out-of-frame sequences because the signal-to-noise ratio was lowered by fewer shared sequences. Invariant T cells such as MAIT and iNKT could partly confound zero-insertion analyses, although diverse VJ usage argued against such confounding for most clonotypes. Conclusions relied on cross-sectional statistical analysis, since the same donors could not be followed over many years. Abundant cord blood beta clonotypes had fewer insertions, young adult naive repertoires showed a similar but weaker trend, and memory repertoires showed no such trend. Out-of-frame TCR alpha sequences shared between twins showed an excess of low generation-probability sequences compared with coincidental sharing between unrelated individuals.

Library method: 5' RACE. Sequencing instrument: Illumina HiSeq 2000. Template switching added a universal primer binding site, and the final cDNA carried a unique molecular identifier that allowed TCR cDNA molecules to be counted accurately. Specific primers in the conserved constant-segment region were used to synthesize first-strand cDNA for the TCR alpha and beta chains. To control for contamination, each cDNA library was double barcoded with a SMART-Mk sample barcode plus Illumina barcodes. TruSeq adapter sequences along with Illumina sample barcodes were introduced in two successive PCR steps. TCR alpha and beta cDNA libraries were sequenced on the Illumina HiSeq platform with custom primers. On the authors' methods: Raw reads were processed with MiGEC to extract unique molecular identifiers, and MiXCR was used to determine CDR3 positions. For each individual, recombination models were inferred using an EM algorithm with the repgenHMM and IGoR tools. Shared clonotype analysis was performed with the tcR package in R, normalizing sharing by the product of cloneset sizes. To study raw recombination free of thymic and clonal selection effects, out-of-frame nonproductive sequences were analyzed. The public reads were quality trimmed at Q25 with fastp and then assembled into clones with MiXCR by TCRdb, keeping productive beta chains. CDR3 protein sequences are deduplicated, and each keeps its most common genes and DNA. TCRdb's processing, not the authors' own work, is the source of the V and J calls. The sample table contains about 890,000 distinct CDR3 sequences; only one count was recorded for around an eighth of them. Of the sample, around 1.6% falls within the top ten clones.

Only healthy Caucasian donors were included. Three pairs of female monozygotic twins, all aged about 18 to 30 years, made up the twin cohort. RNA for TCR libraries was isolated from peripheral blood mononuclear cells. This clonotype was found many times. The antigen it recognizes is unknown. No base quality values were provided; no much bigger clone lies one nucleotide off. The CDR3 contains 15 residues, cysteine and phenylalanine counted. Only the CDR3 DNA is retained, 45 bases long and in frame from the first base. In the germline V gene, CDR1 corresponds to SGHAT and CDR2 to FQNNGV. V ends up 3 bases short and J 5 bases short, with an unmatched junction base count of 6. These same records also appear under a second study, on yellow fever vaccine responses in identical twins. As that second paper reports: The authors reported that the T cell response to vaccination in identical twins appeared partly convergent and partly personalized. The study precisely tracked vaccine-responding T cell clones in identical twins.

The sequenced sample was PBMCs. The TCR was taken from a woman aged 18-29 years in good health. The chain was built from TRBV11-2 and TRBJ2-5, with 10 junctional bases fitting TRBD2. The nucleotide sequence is TGTGCCAGCAGCTTTAGCGGGGGGCAAGGGGAGACCCAGTACTTC. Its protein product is CASSFSGGQGETQYF.